This TCR beta chain was profiled in a study of Ad26.COV2.S vaccination and SARS-CoV-2 variants. Study-wide context: Administration of Ad26.COV2.S was intramuscular, either once or twice 56 days apart. Study outcomes and limitations: People who got the vaccine had more spike-specific TCR breadth than people who got placebo. Vaccine recipients and placebo recipients showed similar non-spike TCR breadth.

The treatment was: around 19 received Ad26.COV2.S at low or high dose, single or two shots; 5 received placebo; per-sample allocation not given. Sampling occurred on day 63 after the first vaccine or placebo injection. An Ad26 vector expressing Wuhan-strain SARS-CoV-2 spike served as the vaccine. The assay was immunoSEQ multiplex PCR, and TCRdb's table has in-frame clones only and misses some. The table records some 520,000 clones, 70% to 90% of them present only once. Points on this clone: Its target is unknown.

This CDR3 spans 16 amino acids. CDR1 and CDR2 from the germline V gene are MNHEY and SVGAGI. Trimming cost V 2 bases and J 3 bases, with 13 bases left between them. The TCR was taken from a person aged 18-60 years who received the Ad26.COV2.S COVID-19 vaccine or a placebo. V usage is TRBV6-5 and J usage is TRBJ2-2, with no clear D. The source material was peripheral blood, sampled in a trial of Ad26.COV2.S vaccine versus placebo. The CDR3 DNA reads as TGTGCCAGCAGTTACAGTCTACAAGATTACACCGGGGAGCTGTTTTTT. Amino acids: CASSYSLQDYTGELFF.